These T cell receptor beta chains were read from a single sample in a study of metastatic and nonmetastatic thyroid tumors. Using MiXCR, TCRdb re-called clones from the PCR reads. In the table there are more than 40,000 clones, approximately 24% of which are singletons. Sequencing was performed on tumor tissue. The receptors derive from a female donor with papillary thyroid cancer or a benign thyroid nodule (not recorded which). Some clones in this sample may be carry-over from other donors' samples. The CDR3 runs from the conserved cysteine through the conserved F or W. Fields, in order: CDR3 length, D gene, J gene, V gene, clone size, CDR3 protein, CDR3 DNA. The D gene is left open where the match is weak. Clone size is given for some rows only: seen once, a few or many times, or a class if the clone is expanded.

18 - TRBJ2-7 TRBV5-1 - CASSLGVTKALRGLEQYF TGCGCCAGCAGCTTGGGTGTTACTAAGGCGTTACGGGGTCTCGAGCAGTACTTC
14 TRBD1 TRBJ1-5 TRBV12-3/TRBV12-4 few CAITIGTADQPQHF TGTGCCATTACAATCGGGACAGCTGATCAGCCCCAGCATTTT
16 - TRBJ2-7 TRBV10-2 many CASSDPRGAASYEQYF TGCGCCAGCAGTGACCCCAGAGGGGCAGCCTCCTACGAGCAGTACTTC
13 - TRBJ2-7 TRBV20-1 once CSANVPGHYEQYF TGCAGTGCGAATGTCCCGGGACATTACGAGCAGTACTTC
14 TRBD1 TRBJ2-7 TRBV9 many CASSVGTGGREQYF TGTGCCAGCAGCGTAGGGACAGGGGGCCGCGAGCAGTACTTC
12 - TRBJ1-2 TRBV28 few CASSFGGDGYTF TGTGCCAGCAGTTTCGGTGGGGACGGCTACACCTTC
15 - TRBJ1-4 TRBV19 few CASSARGPGNEKLFF TGTGCCAGTAGTGCTCGGGGGCCCGGGAATGAAAAACTGTTTTTT
13 - TRBJ1-2 TRBV7-9 many CASSLTVNYGYTF TGTGCCAGCAGCCTTACAGTGAACTATGGCTACACCTTC
14 - TRBJ1-3 TRBV12-3/TRBV12-4 medium-sized CASSLGHASPTIYF TGTGCCAGCAGTTTAGGCCACGCTTCCCCCACCATATATTTT
18 TRBD1 TRBJ1-1 TRBV5-1 many CASSTTYSGQGARTEAFF TGCGCCAGCAGTACTACCTATTCGGGACAGGGGGCGAGAACTGAAGCTTTCTTT
12 - TRBJ2-1 TRBV12-3/TRBV12-4 - CASSLRPNEQFF TGTGCCAGCAGTTTAAGGCCCAATGAGCAGTTCTTC